This TCR beta chain originates from a study of PD-1 blockade in classical Hodgkin lymphoma. This CDR3 has 15 amino acids. Trimming pared 5 bases from V and 7 bases from J, leaving 20 bases between. Germline CDR1 is MGHDK and CDR2 is SYGVNS. Exposure to brentuximab vedotin varied, and each patient had relapsed following autologous stem cell transplantation. Sequenced by immunoSEQ multiplex PCR; TCRdb stores in-frame clones only, minus some. The sample shows around 40,000 clones, around 80% of them seen only once. The TCR was taken from a human donor with classical Hodgkin lymphoma. The source material was peripheral blood mononuclear cells (PBMCs), sampled at baseline. The rearrangement uses TRBV25-1 and TRBJ1-2; a weak D match, TRBD1 (5 bases). Written as DNA, the CDR3 is TGTGCCAGCAGTCAAACGGCTCAGGGTGAAGCTGGCTACACCTTC. Protein: CASSQTAQGEAGYTF.